The source of this TCR beta chain is a study of cytomegalovirus exposure and HLA in healthy donors. V shed 5 bases and J shed 2 bases, with 11 bases lying between them. CDR1 is LNHDA and CDR2 is SQIVND in the germline V gene (reference sequence). The CDR3 length is 14 residues. Method: immunoSEQ multiplex PCR; TCRdb's copy keeps in-frame clones and lacks some. The sample records about 88,000 clones, 80% to 85% being singletons. Study-level findings and limits: A few chains linked to CMV were shown in vitro to be specific for CMV antigens. The classifier, whose performance was assessed in both the original and validation cohorts, reportedly diagnosed cytomegalovirus status with high specificity and sensitivity. The study listed 164 cytomegalovirus-associated TCR beta chains.

Regarding this clone: What it binds is unknown.

The chain combines TRBV19 with TRBJ2-3, with D perhaps TRBD1 (5 bases). This TCR was sampled from a woman aged 18-29 years in good health and CMV-seropositive. Sequences were obtained from PBMCs. The CDR3 DNA is TGTGCCAGTAGTTTCCCAGGGTACACAGATACGCAGTATTTT. This translates into CASSFPGYTDTQYF. Using reference TRBV19 and TRBJ2-3 for the parts outside the CDR3, the full variable domain is DGGITQSPKYLFRKEGQNVTLSCEQNLNHDAMYWYRQDPGQGLRLIYYSQIVNDFQKGDIAEGYSVSREKKESFPLTVTSAQKNPTAFYLCASSFPGYTDTQYFGPGTRLTVL.